This is a list of T cell receptor beta chains from one sample in a study of regulatory T cells in long-lasting Graves disease. TCRdb processed the multiplex PCR reads anew with MiXCR; each CDR3 protein has one entry. The repertoire holds some 370,000 distinct CDR3 sequences, with approximately 25% as singletons. The specimen was peripheral blood mononuclear cells (PBMCs), collected when the disease was refractory, from a patient treated with antithyroid drugs. The origin of the receptors is a woman in her thirties or forties with Graves disease. Each CDR3 is given with its conserved first and last residue. A D gene is named only where the DNA matches it firmly. Some rows mark clone size as missing; the rest say once, few, many or name a class of expanded clone.

-,few,TRBV7-2,TRBJ1-5,CASSFSYSNQPQHF,TGTGCCAGCAGCTTCAGCTATAGCAATCAGCCCCAGCATTTT
TRBD2,many,TRBV29-1,TRBJ2-7,CSVVRGRYEQYF,TGCAGCGTTGTACGCGGGAGGTACGAGCAGTACTTC
-,-,TRBV5-8,TRBJ1-2,CASSANAGHRPLLGYTF,TGTGCCAGCAGCGCCAACGCAGGGCATAGGCCTCTTCTGGGCTACACCTTC
-,many,TRBV28,TRBJ1-6,CASRPWDRSSPLHF,TGTGCCAGCAGGCCTTGGGACCGGTCCTCACCCCTCCACTTT
-,few,TRBV19,TRBJ1-1,CASGGGGSAPEAFF,TGTGCCAGTGGGGGAGGAGGGAGCGCTCCTGAAGCTTTCTTT
TRBD2,many,TRBV28,TRBJ2-2,CASSIHLLAGARGELFF,TGTGCCAGCAGTATTCACCTACTAGCGGGAGCACGAGGGGAGCTGTTTTTT
-,few,TRBV7-9,TRBJ1-5,CASSLAEGAFNQPQHF,TGTGCCAGCAGCTTAGCGGAAGGGGCCTTCAATCAGCCCCAGCATTTT
-,many,TRBV29-1,TRBJ1-1,CSVGTNTEAFF,TGCAGCGTTGGGACCAACACTGAAGCTTTCTTT
-,many,TRBV28,TRBJ2-2,CASKEVLGTGELFF,TGTGCCAGCAAGGAGGTGCTGGGCACCGGGGAGCTGTTTTTT
TRBD2,-,TRBV7-8,TRBJ2-2,CASSLGLGRAGELFF,TGTGCCAGCAGCCTCGGACTAGGGCGTGCCGGGGAGCTGTTTTTT
TRBD1,many,TRBV11-2,TRBJ2-2,CASSLGRRTGPPTGELFF,TGTGCCAGCAGCTTGGGCCGACGGACAGGTCCACCGACCGGGGAGCTGTTTTTT
TRBD2,few,TRBV9,TRBJ2-3,CASSVSGSSTDTQYF,TGTGCCAGCAGCGTTAGCGGGAGTAGCACAGATACGCAGTATTTT
TRBD1,-,TRBV5-1,TRBJ2-7,CASSFTGGTYEQYF,TGCGCCAGCAGCTTTACAGGGGGGACCTACGAGCAGTACTTC
TRBD1,many,TRBV28,TRBJ2-7,CASSPIRDSTYEQYF,TGTGCCAGCAGTCCTATCCGGGACAGCACCTACGAGCAGTACTTC
TRBD1,-,TRBV5-1,TRBJ2-7,CANSPTGDYYEQYF,TGCGCCAACAGCCCGACAGGGGATTACTACGAGCAGTACTTC
-,-,TRBV11-2,TRBJ2-3,CASSLGWGADTQYF,TGTGCCAGCAGCTTAGGTTGGGGGGCAGATACGCAGTATTTT
-,-,TRBV12-3/TRBV12-4,TRBJ1-3,CASRRAGSGNTIYF,TGTGCCAGTCGAAGGGCGGGGTCTGGAAACACCATATATTTT
TRBD1,many,TRBV19,TRBJ1-1,CASEGQTNTEAFF,TGTGCCAGTGAGGGACAGACGAACACTGAAGCTTTCTTT
TRBD2,many,TRBV12-3/TRBV12-4,TRBJ2-5,CASSKRDGEETQYF,TGTGCCAGCAGTAAGCGGGACGGCGAAGAGACCCAGTACTTC
TRBD1,few,TRBV28,TRBJ2-3,CASSLQPDRDVTDTQYF,TGTGCCAGCAGTTTACAACCGGACAGGGATGTCACAGATACGCAGTATTTT
TRBD2,-,TRBV15,TRBJ2-2,CATSSSGRAGELFF,TGTGCCACCAGCAGTAGCGGGAGGGCCGGGGAGCTGTTTTTT
-,few,TRBV25-1,TRBJ1-2,CASSDAGYIHYGYTF,TGTGCCAGCAGTGATGCGGGGTACATTCACTATGGCTACACCTTC
TRBD1,many,TRBV15,TRBJ1-1,CASSDRGTEAFF,TGTGCCAGCTCGGACAGGGGAACTGAAGCTTTCTTT
-,many,TRBV5-6,TRBJ2-5,CASSLPTIGETQYF,TGTGCCAGCAGCTTACCCACTATCGGAGAGACCCAGTACTTC
-,many,TRBV12-3/TRBV12-4,TRBJ1-6,CASSLRLGDSPLHF,TGTGCCAGCAGTTTAAGATTGGGGGATTCACCCCTCCACTTT
TRBD1,many,TRBV20-1,TRBJ1-4,CSARQGGGKLFF,TGCAGTGCTCGACAGGGGGGCGGAAAACTGTTTTTT
-,many,TRBV7-3,TRBJ1-2,CASSPDGNNYGYTF,TGTGCCAGCAGCCCGGACGGAAATAACTATGGCTACACCTTC
-,few,TRBV10-1,TRBJ2-5,CASSEGRRRETQYF,TGCGCCAGCAGTGAAGGTCGAAGGAGGGAGACCCAGTACTTC
TRBD1,-,TRBV10-2,TRBJ2-7,CASVMTGGGYEQYF,TGCGCCAGCGTTATGACAGGGGGGGGGTACGAGCAGTACTTC
-,few,TRBV6-2/TRBV6-3,TRBJ1-6,CASKNLGGTHSPLHF,TGTGCCAGCAAGAATCTCGGGGGGACCCATTCACCCCTCCACTTT
-,many,TRBV11-1,TRBJ1-1,CASSPQVEAFF,TGTGCCAGCAGTCCACAGGTTGAAGCTTTCTTT
TRBD2,many,TRBV28,TRBJ2-7,CASSPGLAVYEQYF,TGTGCCAGCAGCCCGGGACTAGCGGTTTACGAGCAGTACTTC
-,many,TRBV28,TRBJ1-5,CASSTGQPQHF,TGTGCCAGCAGTACAGGGCAGCCCCAGCATTTT
-,many,TRBV12-5,TRBJ2-5,CASGLDETQYF,TGTGCTAGTGGTTTAGATGAGACCCAGTACTTC
-,many,TRBV28,TRBJ1-2,CASSFDPSFNYGYTF,TGTGCCAGCAGTTTTGATCCCTCGTTTAACTATGGCTACACCTTC
-,many,TRBV28,TRBJ1-4,CASSRRGVGEKLFF,TGTGCCAGCAGTCGCAGGGGAGTTGGCGAAAAACTGTTTTTT
-,many,TRBV19,TRBJ1-1,CASKLGIGRRMNTEAFF,TGTGCCAGTAAACTCGGGATCGGCAGAAGGATGAACACTGAAGCTTTCTTT
-,many,TRBV29-1,TRBJ1-3,CSAEDGQGNTIYF,TGCAGCGCTGAGGACGGGCAGGGAAACACCATATATTTT
-,many,TRBV3-1,TRBJ2-5,CASSQREETQYF,TGTGCCAGCAGCCAAAGGGAAGAGACCCAGTACTTC
-,-,TRBV15,TRBJ2-7,CATSRDRLGPQYF,TGTGCCACCAGCAGGGACCGCCTTGGTCCGCAGTACTTC
-,many,TRBV10-2,TRBJ1-5,CASSDRGYQPQHF,TGTGCCAGCAGTGACCGGGGTTATCAGCCCCAGCATTTT
TRBD1,few,TRBV24-1,TRBJ2-2,CATRRDSLAGELFF,TGTGCCACCAGGAGGGACAGTCTAGCCGGGGAGCTGTTTTTT
-,many,TRBV29-1,TRBJ2-5,CSVEGQDQETQYF,TGCAGCGTTGAAGGACAGGACCAAGAGACCCAGTACTTC
-,few,TRBV6-5,TRBJ1-1,CASSYSSTTEAFF,TGTGCCAGCAGTTACTCGTCAACCACTGAAGCTTTCTTT
TRBD2,few,TRBV3-1,TRBJ2-5,CASSQDHRGLAAKETQYF,TGTGCCAGCAGCCAAGACCACAGGGGACTAGCAGCTAAAGAGACCCAGTACTTC
-,-,TRBV20-1,TRBJ2-3,CSARPGLTDTQYF,TGCAGTGCTAGACCGGGACTCACAGATACGCAGTATTTT
-,many,TRBV28,TRBJ1-5,CASSRTGELPQHF,TGTGCCAGCAGCCGGACGGGGGAACTGCCCCAGCATTTT
TRBD1,-,TRBV7-9,TRBJ1-5,CASSPGQGGDQPQHF,TGTGCCAGCAGCCCAGGACAGGGAGGCGACCAGCCCCAGCATTTT
TRBD1,many,TRBV27,TRBJ2-5,CASSLTGTGGETQYF,TGTGCCAGCAGCCTTACTGGGACAGGGGGAGAGACCCAGTACTTC
-,-,TRBV3-1,TRBJ2-1,CASSQVLQYEQFF,TGTGCCAGCAGCCAAGTTTTACAGTATGAGCAGTTCTTC
-,many,TRBV28,TRBJ2-7,CASSLAEYEQYF,TGTGCCAGCAGCTTAGCCGAGTACGAGCAGTACTTC
TRBD2,-,TRBV28,TRBJ2-7,CASSQAASGKSSYEQYF,TGTGCCAGCAGCCAAGCCGCTAGCGGGAAAAGCTCCTACGAGCAGTACTTC
-,-,TRBV7-6,TRBJ2-5,CASSKTSWETQYF,TGTGCCAGCAGCAAGACTAGTTGGGAGACCCAGTACTTC
-,many,TRBV28,TRBJ2-3,CASSLSSAMSTDTQYF,TGTGCCAGCAGTTTATCCAGCGCCATGAGCACAGATACGCAGTATTTT
-,-,TRBV28,TRBJ2-1,CASSLGGVYEQFF,TGTGCCAGCAGCCTCGGAGGGGTCTATGAGCAGTTCTTC
TRBD2,many,TRBV12-3/TRBV12-4,TRBJ2-7,CASSLGGDYTYEQYF,TGTGCCAGCAGTTTAGGGGGGGACTATACCTACGAGCAGTACTTC
-,few,TRBV28,TRBJ1-1,CASRTPGGAGTEAFF,TGTGCCAGCAGAACCCCCGGGGGCGCGGGGACTGAAGCTTTCTTT
TRBD1,few,TRBV19,TRBJ1-1,CATNRGNTEAFF,TGTGCCACAAACAGGGGTAACACTGAAGCTTTCTTT